The 20 T cell receptor beta chains below all came from one sample that was sequenced in a study of Graves' ophthalmopathy and Graves' hyperthyroidism. CDR3 regions of TCR beta were amplified from RNA transcripts. HTBI primers served in a first-round RT-PCR, which a second-round multiplex PCR followed. TCRdb reanalysed the multiplex PCR reads using MiXCR and keeps one entry per CDR3 protein. The sample has a few hundred thousand distinct CDR3 sequences; about two fifths are singletons. The specimen sequenced was peripheral blood or thyroid tissue (not recorded which). These receptors were obtained from an adult man with Graves' hyperthyroidism.

Ten or more counts support this clonotype. One junction end does not reproduce the germline sequence, and a read error may be involved. This chain links TRBV10-3 with TRBJ1-1; D remains unclear. CDR1 is ENHRY and CDR2 is SYGVKD in the germline V gene. The CDR3 covers 12 residues. The CDR3 region has the DNA TGTGCCAGCAGTGACCCGGACACTGAAGCTTTCTTT. Amino acids: CASSDPDTEAFF.

There are many counts of this clonotype. The J gene is TRBJ1-1, the V gene TRBV7-9; D gene uncertain. Trimming took 0 bases from V and 7 from J, leaving 9 bases between them. From germline, CDR1 is SEHNR and CDR2 FQNEAQ (reference sequence). CDR3 length equals 13 residues. In DNA, the CDR3 is TGTGCCAGCAGCTTAGCGGGAGGGATTGAAGCTTTCTTT. Its translation: CASSLAGGIEAFF.

The V and J genes are TRBV7-9 and TRBJ1-1, with D uncertain. Per germline, CDR1 SEHNR and CDR2 FQNEAQ (reference sequence). Trimming shortened V by 8 bases and J by 3 bases, and 10 bases separated the two germline ends. This CDR3 contains 12 residues. The CDR3 spells CASRRRDTEAFF. The DNA of the CDR3 is TGTGCCAGCCGCCGCCGGGACACTGAAGCTTTCTTT.

The chain has TRBV5-1 and TRBJ1-4; 11 nucleotides line up with TRBD1. With V trimmed by 4 bases and J by 1 base, 6 bases remained unmatched. Germline CDR1 is SGHRS and CDR2 is YFSETQ. This CDR3 is 17 amino acids long. The CDR3 is CASSNGQGARTNEKLFF. CDR3 sequence (DNA): TGCGCCAGCAGCAATGGACAGGGGGCGCGAACTAATGAAAAACTGTTTTTT. Full variable domain (remainder filled in from reference TRBV5-1 and TRBJ1-4): KAGVTQTPRYLIKTRGQQVTLSCSPISGHRSVSWYQQTPGQGLQFLFEYFSETQRNKGNFPGRFSGRQFSNSRSEMNVSTLELGDSALYLCASSNGQGARTNEKLFFGSGTQLSVL.

This chain joins TRBV4-2 and TRBJ1-4, with D tentatively TRBD1 (6 bases). Germline V gene sequence: CDR1 LGHNA, CDR2 YNFKEQ. The CDR3 is 17 residues long. The germline V and J ends were trimmed by 0 bases and 5 bases, with 16 bases remaining between them. Here the CDR3 DNA reads TGTGCCAGCAGCCAAGATGCAGGGGCGGGTGTAAATGAAAAACTGTTTTTT. This codes for CASSQDAGAGVNEKLFF.

The rearrangement joins TRBV29-1 to TRBJ2-7, with 9 bases lining up with TRBD1. The V segment lost 4 bases and the J segment 3 bases; nucleotides outside the gene matches: 13. Germline CDR1 SQVTM, CDR2 ANQGSEA. CDR3 length: 16 amino acids. The CDR3 DNA reads as TGCAGCGTTGCAACGGTCGGTGACAGGGGGGACTACGAGCAGTACTTC. Translating gives CSVATVGDRGDYEQYF.

This clonotype has just one count. The junction does not match germline at one end; this may be a read error. This chain uses TRBV10-1 with TRBJ1-1, with unresolved D. CDR1 and CDR2 (germline): WNHNN, SYGVQD (reference sequence). The CDR3 loop spans 14 amino acids. The CDR3 nucleotides are TGTGCCAGCAGCCAAGAGGCAGCGAACACTGAAGCTTTCTTT. The encoded protein is CASSQEAANTEAFF.

The chain couples TRBV24-1 to TRBJ1-2; TRBD1 agrees at 8 bases. The CDR3 has 14 amino acids. Germline assignment: CDR1 KGHDR and CDR2 SFDVKD. Germline trimming cut 10 bases from V and 3 bases from J; bases unmatched to any gene: 9. The DNA for the CDR3 is TGTGCCACGCAGCTCGGGACAGGCGACTATGGCTACACCTTC. Translating it yields CATQLGTGDYGYTF.

The rearrangement uses TRBV20-1 and TRBJ1-3; 7 positions match TRBD1. The trim removed 7 bases at V and 2 bases at J, leaving 8 bases unmatched. This CDR3 is built from 14 residues. The germline CDR1 and CDR2 sequences are DFQATT and SNEGSKA (reference sequence). In nucleotides, the CDR3 is TGCAGTGTTAAGGGAGGGGGCACTGGAAACACCATATATTTT. This encodes CSVKGGGTGNTIYF.

This clonotype was seen at least ten times. The V gene is TRBV7-8, the J gene TRBJ1-5, with unresolved D. Germline values: CDR1 SGHVS, CDR2 FQNEAQ. The V end was cut by 2 bases, the J end by 3 bases, with 11 bases between. The CDR3 loop spans 15 amino acids. This CDR3 is CASSLTRINNQPQHF. DNA for the CDR3: TGTGCCAGCAGCTTAACACGGATCAACAATCAGCCCCAGCATTTT.

The chain has TRBV9 and TRBJ2-7; possible D gene TRBD1, 6 bases. Germline assignment: CDR1 SGDLS and CDR2 YYNGEE. This CDR3 comprises 15 residues. Trimming shortened V by 1 base and J by 2 bases, and 13 bases separated the two germline ends. The CDR3 region has the DNA TGTGCCAGCAGCGTACAGAGGACAGAACCCTACGAGCAGTACTTC. Translated: CASSVQRTEPYEQYF.

In this sample, this clonotype turned up a few times. The chain employs TRBV29-1 and TRBJ2-2, with 8 bases matching TRBD1. The CDR3 totals 15 residues. V was pared by 2 bases and J by 6 bases, with 8 bases of the junction left unmatched. Germline CDR1 SQVTM, CDR2 ANQGSEA. The chain's CDR3 is CSVESGGAGSGELFF. The CDR3 DNA sequence: TGCAGCGTTGAATCAGGGGGCGCTGGTTCCGGGGAGCTGTTTTTT.

This clonotype was detected ten times or more. The chain is built from TRBV2 and TRBJ2-7; D may be TRBD2 (6 bases). The CDR3 loop spans 16 amino acids. Per germline, CDR1 SNHLY and CDR2 FYNNEI. Trimming removed 7 bases from V and 2 bases from J, with 21 bases in between. The chain's CDR3 is CASTDLGGRGPYEQYF. CDR3 sequence (DNA): TGTGCCAGCACCGACCTGGGGGGTAGGGGACCCTACGAGCAGTACTTC.

This clonotype was detected ten times or more. V gene TRBV7-9 combines with J gene TRBJ2-5, with TRBD2 identical over 10 bases. The CDR3 runs to 18 residues. The V segment lost 5 bases and the J segment 2 bases; nucleotides outside the gene matches: 14. Germline loops: CDR1 SEHNR, CDR2 FQNEAQ (reference sequence). CDR3 nucleotides: TGTGCCAGCAGCAACCCCAGAAGGACTAGCGGTATACAAGAGACCCAGTACTTC. As protein: CASSNPRRTSGIQETQYF.

This clonotype was detected many times. The chain joins TRBV19 to TRBJ2-2; D call uncertain. V lost 2 bases and J lost 1, with 5 bases in between. CDR1 LNHDA and CDR2 SQIVND come from the germline V gene (reference sequence). The CDR3 is 14 amino acids. The DNA of the CDR3 is TGTGCCAGTAGTATAAGCGTGAACACCGGGGAGCTGTTTTTT. Its translation: CASSISVNTGELFF.

CDR3 sequence: CSLLASQETQYF. CDR3 nucleotide sequence: TGCAGCCTCCTAGCGTCCCAAGAGACCCAGTACTTC. This sequence joins TRBV29-1 and TRBJ2-5; the D gene is possibly TRBD2 (6 bases). In germline, CDR1 is SQVTM, CDR2 ANQGSEA. This CDR3 is 12 amino acids long. V was trimmed by 8 bases and J by 1 base, leaving 11 bases between them. Complete variable domain (other parts from reference TRBV29-1 and TRBJ2-5): SAVISQKPSRDICQRGTSLTIQCQVDSQVTMMFWYRQQPGQSLTLIATANQGSEATYESGFVIDKFPISRPNLTFSTLTVSNMSPEDSSIYLCSLLASQETQYFGPGTRLLVL.

The chain carries TRBV6-5 and TRBJ2-5; 11 bases fit TRBD1. Looked up from germline, CDR1 is MNHEY and CDR2 is SVGAGI. V dropped 3 bases and J dropped 4; count of bases not matched to a gene: 13. The CDR3 covers 18 residues. CDR3 nucleotide sequence: TGTGCCAGCAGTTATGATCCTCGGACAGGGGGCTTGAGAGAGACCCAGTACTTC. Encoded protein: CASSYDPRTGGLRETQYF.

In its sample, this clonotype was seen many times. The J gene is TRBJ2-5, the V gene TRBV5-6, with D perhaps being TRBD1 or TRBD2 (6 bases each). This CDR3 comprises 16 residues. Between the trimmed V and J ends, which lost 2 bases and 5 bases, there was a span of 19 bases. Germline assignment: CDR1 SGHDT and CDR2 YYEEEE. The CDR3 DNA follows: TGTGCCAGCAGCTTACCTCACGGGGGCGCGAGGGAGACCCAGTACTTC. Translated, it gives CASSLPHGGARETQYF.

The rearrangement uses TRBV24-1 and TRBJ2-3, with 11 bases aligning to TRBD2. Germline CDR1 KGHDR, CDR2 SFDVKD. Trimming removed 4 bases from V and 2 bases from J; junction bases left unmatched: 7. The CDR3 spans 17 residues. CDR3 DNA sequence: TGTGCCACCAGTGACCACGGGACTAGCGGACCCACAGATACGCAGTATTTT. The encoded protein is CATSDHGTSGPTDTQYF.

This clonotype was observed a handful of times. The J gene is TRBJ2-1, the V gene TRBV11-2; TRBD2 might be the D (6 bases). From germline, CDR1 is SGHAT and CDR2 FQNNGV. V shed 5 bases and J shed 4 bases, with 9 bases lying between them. This CDR3 comprises 13 residues. The CDR3 nucleotides read TGTGCCAGCAGCCCGGACTATTACAATGAGCAGTTCTTC. This codes for CASSPDYYNEQFF.